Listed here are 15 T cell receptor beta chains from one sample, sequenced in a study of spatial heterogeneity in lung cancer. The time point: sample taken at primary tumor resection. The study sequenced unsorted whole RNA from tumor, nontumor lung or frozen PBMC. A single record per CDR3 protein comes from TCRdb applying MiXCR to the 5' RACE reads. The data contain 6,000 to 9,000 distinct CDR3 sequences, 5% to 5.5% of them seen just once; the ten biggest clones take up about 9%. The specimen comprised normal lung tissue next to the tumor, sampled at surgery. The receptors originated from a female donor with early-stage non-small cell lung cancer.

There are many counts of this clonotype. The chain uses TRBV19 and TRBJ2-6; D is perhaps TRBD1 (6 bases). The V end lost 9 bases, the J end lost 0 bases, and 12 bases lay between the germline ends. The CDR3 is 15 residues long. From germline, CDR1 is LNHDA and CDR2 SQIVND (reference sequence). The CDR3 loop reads CASEDSLSGANVLTF. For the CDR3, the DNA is TGTGCCAGCGAGGACAGTCTCTCTGGGGCCAACGTCCTGACTTTC. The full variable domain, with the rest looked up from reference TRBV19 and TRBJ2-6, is DGGITQSPKYLFRKEGQNVTLSCEQNLNHDAMYWYRQDPGQGLRLIYYSQIVNDFQKGDIAEGYSVSREKKESFPLTVTSAQKNPTAFYLCASEDSLSGANVLTFGAGSRLTVL.

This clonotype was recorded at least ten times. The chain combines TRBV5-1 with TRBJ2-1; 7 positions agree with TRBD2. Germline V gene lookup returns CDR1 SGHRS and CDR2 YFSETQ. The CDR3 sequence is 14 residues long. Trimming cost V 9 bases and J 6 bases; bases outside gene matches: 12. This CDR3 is CATTMNLAGNEQFF. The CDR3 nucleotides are TGCGCCACCACGATGAATTTAGCGGGCAATGAGCAGTTCTTC.

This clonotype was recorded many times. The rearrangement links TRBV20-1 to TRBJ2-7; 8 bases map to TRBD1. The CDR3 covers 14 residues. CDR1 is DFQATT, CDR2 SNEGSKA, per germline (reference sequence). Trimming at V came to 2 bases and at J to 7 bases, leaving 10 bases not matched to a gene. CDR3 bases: TGCAGTGCTAGACCGCCGACAGGGGTGGCTGAGCAGTACTTC. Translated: CSARPPTGVAEQYF.

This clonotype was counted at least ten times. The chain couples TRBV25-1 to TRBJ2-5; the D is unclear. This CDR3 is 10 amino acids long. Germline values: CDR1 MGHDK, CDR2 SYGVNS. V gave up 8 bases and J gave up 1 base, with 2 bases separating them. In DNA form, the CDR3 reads TGTGCCAGCGGCCAAGAGACCCAGTACTTC. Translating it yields CASGQETQYF.

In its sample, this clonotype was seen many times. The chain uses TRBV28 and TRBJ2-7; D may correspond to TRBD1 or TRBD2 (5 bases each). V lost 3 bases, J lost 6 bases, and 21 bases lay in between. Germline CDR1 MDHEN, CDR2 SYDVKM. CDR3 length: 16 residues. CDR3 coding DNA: TGTGCCAGCAGTTTGGGGACCCTAGCTGAGGGTTCCGAGCAGTACTTC. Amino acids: CASSLGTLAEGSEQYF.

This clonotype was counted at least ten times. The CDR3 reads CASRTSGRTDTQYF. The DNA for the CDR3 is TGTGCCAGCAGGACTAGCGGCCGCACAGATACGCAGTATTTT. The J gene is TRBJ2-3, the V gene TRBV6-6; 9 nucleotides agree with TRBD2. Germline V gives CDR1 MNHNY, CDR2 SVGAGI (reference sequence). The CDR3 spans 14 residues. V lost 6 bases to trimming and J lost 1 base; unmatched junction nucleotides: 2.

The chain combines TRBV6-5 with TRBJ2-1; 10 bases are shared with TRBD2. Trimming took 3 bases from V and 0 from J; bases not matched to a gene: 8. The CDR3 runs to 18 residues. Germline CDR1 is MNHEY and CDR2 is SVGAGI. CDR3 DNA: TGTGCCAGCAGTTATGGGAGCGGGAGGGAGAGCTCCTACAATGAGCAGTTCTTC. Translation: CASSYGSGRESSYNEQFF.

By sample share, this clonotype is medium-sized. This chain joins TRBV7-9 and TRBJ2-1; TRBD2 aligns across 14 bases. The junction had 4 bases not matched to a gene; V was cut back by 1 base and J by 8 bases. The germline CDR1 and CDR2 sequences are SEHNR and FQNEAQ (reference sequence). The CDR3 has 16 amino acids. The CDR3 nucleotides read TGTGCCAGCAGCTTAGGGACTAGCGGGAGGCACTATGAGCAGTTCTTC. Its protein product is CASSLGTSGRHYEQFF.

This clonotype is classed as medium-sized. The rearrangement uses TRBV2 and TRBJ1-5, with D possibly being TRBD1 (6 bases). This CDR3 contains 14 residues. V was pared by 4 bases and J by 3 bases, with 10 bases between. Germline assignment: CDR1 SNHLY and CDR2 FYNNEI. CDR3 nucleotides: TGTGCCAGCAGTGTCGACAGGAACAATCAGCCCCAGCATTTT. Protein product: CASSVDRNNQPQHF.

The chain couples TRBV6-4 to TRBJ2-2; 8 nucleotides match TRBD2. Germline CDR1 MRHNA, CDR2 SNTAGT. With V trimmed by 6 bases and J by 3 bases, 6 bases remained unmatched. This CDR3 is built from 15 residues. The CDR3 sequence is CASSGRGGDTGELFF. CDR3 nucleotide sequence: TGTGCCAGCAGCGGACGGGGGGGAGACACCGGGGAGCTGTTTTTT.

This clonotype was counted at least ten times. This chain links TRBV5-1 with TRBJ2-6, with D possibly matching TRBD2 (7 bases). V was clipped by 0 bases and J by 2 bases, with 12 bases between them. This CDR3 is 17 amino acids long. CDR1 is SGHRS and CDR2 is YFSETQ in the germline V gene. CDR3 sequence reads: CASSLAGGRTGANVLTF. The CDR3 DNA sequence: TGCGCCAGCAGCTTGGCCGGGGGGCGCACTGGGGCCAACGTCCTGACTTTC.

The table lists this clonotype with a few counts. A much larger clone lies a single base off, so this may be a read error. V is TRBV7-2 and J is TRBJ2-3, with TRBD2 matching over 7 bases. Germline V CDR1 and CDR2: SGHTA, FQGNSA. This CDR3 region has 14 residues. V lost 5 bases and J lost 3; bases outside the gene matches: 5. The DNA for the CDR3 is TGTGCCAGCAGCCCCATGGGGGGGACAGATACGCAGTATTTT. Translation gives CASSPMGGTDTQYF.

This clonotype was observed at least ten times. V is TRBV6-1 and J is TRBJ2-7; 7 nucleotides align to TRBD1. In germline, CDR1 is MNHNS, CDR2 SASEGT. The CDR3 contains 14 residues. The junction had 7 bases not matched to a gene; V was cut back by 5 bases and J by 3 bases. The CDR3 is CASSSSGGSYEQYF. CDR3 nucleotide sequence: TGTGCCAGCAGTTCCTCAGGGGGTAGCTACGAGCAGTACTTC.

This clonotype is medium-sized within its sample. The CDR3 reads CASSPRTGMGTDTQYF. CDR3 sequence (DNA): TGTGCCAGCAGCCCCAGGACAGGGATGGGCACAGATACGCAGTATTTT. J is TRBJ2-3 and V is TRBV9, with 8 positions matching TRBD1. The CDR3 contains 16 residues. The germline V gene encodes CDR1 SGDLS and CDR2 YYNGEE. J was trimmed by 1 base and V by 4 bases; bases with no gene match: 8.

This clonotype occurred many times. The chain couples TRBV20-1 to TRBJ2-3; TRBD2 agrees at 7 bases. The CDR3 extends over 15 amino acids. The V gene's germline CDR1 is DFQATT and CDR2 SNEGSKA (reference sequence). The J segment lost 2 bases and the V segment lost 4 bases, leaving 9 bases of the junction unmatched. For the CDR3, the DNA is TGCAGTGCTATGGACCCTAGCGGATCCACAGATACGCAGTATTTT. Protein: CSAMDPSGSTDTQYF.